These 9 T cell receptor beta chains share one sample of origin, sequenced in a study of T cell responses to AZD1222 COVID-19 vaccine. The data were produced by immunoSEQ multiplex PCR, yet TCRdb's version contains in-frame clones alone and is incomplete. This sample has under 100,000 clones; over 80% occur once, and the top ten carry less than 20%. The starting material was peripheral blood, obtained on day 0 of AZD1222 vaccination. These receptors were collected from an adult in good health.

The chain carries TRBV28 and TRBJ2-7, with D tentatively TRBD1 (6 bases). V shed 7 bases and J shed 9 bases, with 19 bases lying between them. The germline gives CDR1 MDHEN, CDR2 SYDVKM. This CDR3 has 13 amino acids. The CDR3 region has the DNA TGTGCCAGCAAACGATACCGGGACATCTTGCAGTACTTC. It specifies CASKRYRDILQYF. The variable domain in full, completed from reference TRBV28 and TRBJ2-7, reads DVKVTQSSRYLVKRTGEKVFLECVQDMDHENMFWYRQDPGLGLRLIYFSYDVKMKEKGDIPEGYSVSREKKERFSLILESASTNQTSMYLCASKRYRDILQYFGPGTRLTVT.

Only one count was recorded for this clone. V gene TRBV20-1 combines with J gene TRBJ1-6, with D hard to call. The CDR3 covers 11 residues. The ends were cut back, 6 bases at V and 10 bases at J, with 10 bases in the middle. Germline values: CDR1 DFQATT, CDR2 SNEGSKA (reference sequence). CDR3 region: CSARPGSPLHF. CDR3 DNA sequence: TGCAGTGCCAGGCCGGGGTCACCCCTCCACTTT.

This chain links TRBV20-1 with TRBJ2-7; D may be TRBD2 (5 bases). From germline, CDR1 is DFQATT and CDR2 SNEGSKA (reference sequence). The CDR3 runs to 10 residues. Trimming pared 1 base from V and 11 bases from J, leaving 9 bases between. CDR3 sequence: CSARGPREYF. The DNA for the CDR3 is TGCAGTGCTAGAGGACCGCGGGAGTACTTC.

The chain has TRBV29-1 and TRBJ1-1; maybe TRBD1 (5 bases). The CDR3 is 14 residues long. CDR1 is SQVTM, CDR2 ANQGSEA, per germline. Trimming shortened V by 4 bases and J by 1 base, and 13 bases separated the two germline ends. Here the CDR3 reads CSVAFGHSNTEAFF. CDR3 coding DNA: TGCAGCGTTGCCTTCGGACATTCGAACACTGAAGCTTTCTTT.

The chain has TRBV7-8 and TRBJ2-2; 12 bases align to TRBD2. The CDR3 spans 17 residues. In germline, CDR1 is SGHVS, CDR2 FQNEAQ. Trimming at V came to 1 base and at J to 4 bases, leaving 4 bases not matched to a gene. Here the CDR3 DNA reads TGTGCCAGCAGCTTAGGCCTAGCGGGAGGGGCCACCGGGGAGCTGTTTTTT. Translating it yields CASSLGLAGGATGELFF.

The CDR3 DNA reads TGTGCCAGCGGGGGGAGCGCCTACAATGAGCAGTTCTTC. It is translated as CASGGSAYNEQFF. This sequence joins TRBV6-6 and TRBJ2-1, with a tentative D call TRBD2 (6 bases). CDR3 size: 13 residues. In germline, CDR1 is MNHNY, CDR2 SVGAGI (reference sequence). The germline V and J ends were trimmed by 8 bases and 2 bases, with 10 bases remaining between them.

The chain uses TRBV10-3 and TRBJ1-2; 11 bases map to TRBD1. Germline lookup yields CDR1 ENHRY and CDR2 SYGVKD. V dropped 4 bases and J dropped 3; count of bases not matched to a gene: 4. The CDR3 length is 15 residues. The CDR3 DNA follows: TGTGCCATCAGTGCGGACAGGGGGCGTTACTATGGCTACACCTTC. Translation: CAISADRGRYYGYTF.

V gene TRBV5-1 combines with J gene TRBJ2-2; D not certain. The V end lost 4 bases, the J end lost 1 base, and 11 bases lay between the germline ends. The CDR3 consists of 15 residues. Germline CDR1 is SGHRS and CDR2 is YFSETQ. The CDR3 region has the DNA TGCGCCAGCAGCCGCGTTCAGGTGAACACCGGGGAGCTGTTTTTT. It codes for CASSRVQVNTGELFF.

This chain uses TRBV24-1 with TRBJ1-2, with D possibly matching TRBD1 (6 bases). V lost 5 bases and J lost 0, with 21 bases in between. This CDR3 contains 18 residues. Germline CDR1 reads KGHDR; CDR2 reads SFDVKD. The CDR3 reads CATSGIDRRYPANYGYTF. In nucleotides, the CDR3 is TGTGCCACCAGTGGGATCGACAGGAGATACCCGGCTAACTATGGCTACACCTTC.